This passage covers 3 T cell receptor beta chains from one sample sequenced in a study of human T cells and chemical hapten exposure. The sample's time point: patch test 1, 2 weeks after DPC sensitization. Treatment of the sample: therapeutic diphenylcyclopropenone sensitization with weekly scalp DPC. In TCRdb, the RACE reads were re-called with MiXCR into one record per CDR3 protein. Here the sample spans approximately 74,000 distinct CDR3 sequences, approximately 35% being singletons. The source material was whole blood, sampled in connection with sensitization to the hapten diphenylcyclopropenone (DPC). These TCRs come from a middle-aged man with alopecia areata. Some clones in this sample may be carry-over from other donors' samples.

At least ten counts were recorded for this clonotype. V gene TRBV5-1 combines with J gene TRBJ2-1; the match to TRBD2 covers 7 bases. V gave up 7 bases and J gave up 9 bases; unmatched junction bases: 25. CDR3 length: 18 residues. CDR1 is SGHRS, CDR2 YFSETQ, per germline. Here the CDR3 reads CASRPPLSGGSRSGEQFF. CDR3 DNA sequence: TGCGCCAGCCGACCCCCCCTATCGGGCGGGAGTAGATCTGGTGAGCAGTTCTTC.

The DNA of the CDR3 is TGCGCCAGCAGCCAAGCGGCGTTCAGGGAGAACACTGAAGCTTTCTTT. It codes for CASSQAAFRENTEAFF. V and J are TRBV4-1 and TRBJ1-1; perhaps TRBD1 as D (5 bases). The V end was cut by 1 base, the J end by 1 base, with 13 bases between. Germline CDR1 MGHRA, CDR2 YSYEKL. This CDR3 is 16 amino acids long.

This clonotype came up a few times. CDR3 sequence reads: CANSGTDTEAFF. DNA of the CDR3: TGTGCCAATTCAGGGACAGACACTGAAGCTTTCTTT. The chain has TRBV7-2 and TRBJ1-1; TRBD1 aligns across 7 bases. From germline, CDR1 is SGHTA and CDR2 FQGNSA. The CDR3 spans 12 residues. V shed 10 bases, J shed 3 bases, and the junction held 5 bases outside the gene matches.